This TCR beta chain was sequenced during a study of blood T cell repertoires in COVID-19. TCRdb's copy holds only in-frame clones and misses some; the assay was immunoSEQ multiplex PCR. This table holds roughly 35,000 clones, roughly nine tenths found once. The specimen sequenced was peripheral blood. The clonotype originates from a man between 65 and 80 years old with acute or convalescent COVID-19.

In DNA, the CDR3 is TGTGCCAGCAGTGCAACAGGGTTTTACTCCTACAATGAGCAGTTCTTC. Its protein product is CASSATGFYSYNEQFF. The chain is built from TRBV28 and TRBJ2-1; D is perhaps TRBD1 (6 bases). Germline V gives CDR1 MDHEN, CDR2 SYDVKM. CDR3 length equals 16 residues. Trimming took off 5 bases at V and 0 bases at J, with 14 bases between the two ends.